The rows below give T cell receptor beta chains drawn from one sample of a study of T cell responses to AZD1222 COVID-19 vaccine. Profiling relied on immunoSEQ multiplex PCR, and the TCRdb table lists in-frame clones only, not all of them. Of under 150,000 clones in the sample, approximately 85% were seen once. This sample comprised peripheral blood, obtained on day 0 of AZD1222 vaccination. The receptors were sampled from an adult in good health. Each CDR3 is given without its conserved first and last residue. Each record gives: J gene, V gene, CDR3 protein.

TRBJ1-3 | TRBV7-3 | ASSPQAGNTIY
TRBJ1-1 | TRBV21-1 | ASSHHRGRKAF
TRBJ2-7 | TRBV5-1 | ASSLARNEQY
TRBJ2-7 | TRBV7-2 | ASSVPGLAGGTPYEQY
TRBJ2-2 | TRBV7-2 | ASSLANGGGELF
TRBJ1-1 | TRBV19 | ASSIKGLLQGAEAF
TRBJ2-5 | TRBV4-3 | ASSQAGTSGQETQY
TRBJ1-1 | TRBV28 | ASRIQGNTEAF
TRBJ2-7 | TRBV11-3 | ASSPARRAVF
TRBJ1-2 | TRBV7-9 | ASSHPRLGMRGYT
TRBJ1-1 | TRBV19 | ASSKPIGQLNTEAF
TRBJ2-7 | TRBV6-5 | ASSYSRPLSYEQY
TRBJ1-3 | TRBV9 | ASSAGGGNTIY
TRBJ1-1 | TRBV2 | ASLKWRDLTEAF
TRBJ1-3 | TRBV3-1/TRBV3-2 | ASSHISGNTIY
TRBJ2-1 | TRBV24-1 | ATSLASGDRNEQF
TRBJ1-2 | TRBV28 | ASSSGTGRYGYT
TRBJ2-7 | TRBV18 | ASSIQAAEQY
TRBJ1-1 | TRBV5-4 | ASSSIGNTEAF
TRBJ1-3 | TRBV19 | ASSPQPTGNTIY
TRBJ1-1 | TRBV5-4 | ASSGVNTEAF
TRBJ1-5 | TRBV3-1/TRBV3-2 | ASSQGGPAIDQPQH
TRBJ2-1 | TRBV6-2/TRBV6-3 | ASSSGLAGMWGIEQF
TRBJ2-7 | TRBV11-2 | ASSLDVGGAGYEQY
TRBJ1-1 | TRBV11-1 | ASSPLGGAGAF
TRBJ1-2 | TRBV7-9 | ASSIGSYGYT
TRBJ2-5 | TRBV19 | ATRSANKKETQY
TRBJ2-1 | TRBV7-3 | ASSFPGLSSYNEQF
TRBJ2-1 | TRBV18 | ASSLHSPAGGFNEQF
TRBJ1-1 | TRBV7-2 | ASSLMTEAF
TRBJ1-1 | TRBV6-6 | ASSYALTGGTEAF
TRBJ2-1 | TRBV5-4 | ASSLTGEQF
TRBJ1-5 | TRBV4-1 | ASSQDPTISNQPQH
TRBJ2-2 | TRBV3-1/TRBV3-2 | ASSRGLAGELF
TRBJ2-1 | TRBV24-1 | ATSDKDRGLYNEQF
TRBJ2-7 | TRBV2 | ASSVPGDPEQY
TRBJ2-1 | TRBV11-3 | ASSTTGYNEQF
TRBJ1-3 | TRBV3-1/TRBV3-2 | ASSPTASGNTIY
TRBJ2-7 | TRBV20-1 | SALAAYEQY
TRBJ1-2 | TRBV7-9 | ASSRDNYGYT
TRBJ1-1 | TRBV5-8 | ASSLGTGPNTEAF
TRBJ1-5 | TRBV7-2 | ASSLVNSNQPQH
TRBJ2-7 | TRBV6-5 | ASSFQTVTSSEQY
TRBJ2-3 | TRBV1 | TSSSGAAETTMGY
TRBJ2-3 | TRBV30 | AWSAGTSGGRDTQY
TRBJ2-2 | TRBV5-6 | ASSLDRGTGELF
TRBJ1-2 | TRBV27 | ASSSSTNYGYT
TRBJ2-7 | TRBV18 | ASSPGNSYEQY
TRBJ1-6 | TRBV5-1 | ASSSQGQGSSPLH
TRBJ1-1 | TRBV5-1 | ASSRTLGTEAF
TRBJ1-1 | TRBV6-1 | ASSEVLNTEAF
TRBJ1-1 | TRBV7-2 | ASSLTGQVNTEAF
TRBJ1-5 | TRBV27 | ASTPIGLEGGNQPQH
TRBJ1-2 | TRBV25-1 | ASSDSHRPTNYGYT
TRBJ2-2 | TRBV18 | ASSPGAVGSTGELF
TRBJ2-1 | TRBV19 | ASSIRGGTNNEQF
TRBJ1-6 | TRBV23-1 | ASSPGTVSSYNSPLH